Listed below are T cell receptor beta chains from one sample, sequenced in a study of control samples from healthy donors and cancer patients. Generated by immunoSEQ multiplex PCR, the TCRdb table keeps only in-frame clones and is missing some. Found here are 400,000 to 500,000 clones, around 90% of them singletons; the top ten hold roughly 6.4%. Sequenced input: PBMCs. The receptors originated from a man in his forties with head and neck cancer. Both conserved end residues are part of each CDR3. A D gene is named only where the DNA matches it firmly. Size is omitted from some rows. Given values are once, few, many or a class for expanded clones.

.	.	TRBV10-1	TRBJ1-5	TGCGCCAGCAGTGGGACATCGGGGACCCAGCATTTT	CASSGTSGTQHF
.	.	TRBV11-2	TRBJ2-1	TGTGCCAGCAGACAGTACAATGAGCAGTTCTTC	CASRQYNEQFF
TRBD1	.	TRBV19	TRBJ1-2	TGTGCCACCTCTCCCTACAGGGGCGAGTACTATGGCTACACCTTC	CATSPYRGEYYGYTF
TRBD1	.	TRBV29-1	TRBJ2-7	TGCAGCGTTGGGGACAGCCGTCTCTCCTACGAGCAGTACTTC	CSVGDSRLSYEQYF
.	few	TRBV28	TRBJ2-2	TGTGCCAGCAGGCCTCCGGAGGACGCGAACACCGGGGAGCTGTTTTTT	CASRPPEDANTGELFF
.	.	TRBV11-2	TRBJ2-1	TGTGCCAGCAGCTTAGCTAGGGATGAGCAGTTCTTC	CASSLARDEQFF
.	.	TRBV28	TRBJ2-1	TGTGCCAGCAGTGAACAGATTAATGAGCAGTTCTTC	CASSEQINEQFF
TRBD1	.	TRBV19	TRBJ2-7	TGTGCCAGTAGTCCCGACAGGGGGAGTAACTACGAGCAGTACTTC	CASSPDRGSNYEQYF
.	.	TRBV19	TRBJ1-1	TGTGCCAGTAGTACCAGGGTAAGCACTGAAGCTTTCTTT	CASSTRVSTEAFF
TRBD1	.	TRBV18	TRBJ1-1	TGTGCCAGCTCACAGCCTCCGACAGGGGCCCAAGAAGCTTTCTTT	CASSQPPTGAQEAFF
TRBD2	.	TRBV28	TRBJ2-3	TGTGCCAGCAGTCAGGGAGGGCCTAATACGCAGTATTTT	CASSQGGPNTQYF
.	.	TRBV24-1	TRBJ2-1	TGTGCCACCAGTGGTAGGGATTTCGATGAGCAGTTCTTC	CATSGRDFDEQFF
.	.	TRBV7-9	TRBJ1-1	TGTGCCAGCAGCTACCCCACAGGGACGAACACTGAAGCTTTCTTT	CASSYPTGTNTEAFF
.	.	TRBV6-5	TRBJ2-1	TGTGCCGGGGGGTGGGGCACAAACAATGAGCAGTTCTTC	CAGGWGTNNEQFF
.	.	TRBV28	TRBJ1-1	TGTGCCAGCACCTTCAGACCCGGAGCACCTGAAGCTTTCTTT	CASTFRPGAPEAFF
TRBD1	.	TRBV6-5	TRBJ1-6	TGTGCCAGCAGCACCGGGACAGGGATTTATTCACCCCTCCACTTT	CASSTGTGIYSPLHF